This entry describes one T cell receptor beta chain. This entry is derived from a study of blood T cell repertoires in COVID-19. Study context: Material from acute and convalescent COVID-19 was sourced from the United States, Italy and Spain.

Per the study methods: For nucleated cells, counts were estimated from reference gene primer amplification. The repertoire was sequenced with immunoSEQ multiplex PCR; TCRdb's copy has only in-frame clones and lacks some. D and trimming come from the DNA, and the V and J calls and clone size come from that table. The table has about 49,000 clones, roughly 93% seen once; the top ten hold roughly 1%. The CDR3 loop spans 15 amino acids. Trimming removed 1 base at V and 7 bases at J, with 13 bases between. Germline V CDR1 and CDR2: SGHAT, FQNNGV. Sequencing input: peripheral blood. The sequence derives from a man in his sixties with COVID-19, enrolled during active disease. This chain joins TRBV11-2 and TRBJ2-2, with D perhaps TRBD2 (6 bases). CDR3 residues: CASSLGRGGHGELFF. CDR3 in DNA: TGTGCCAGCAGCTTAGGGAGGGGAGGCCACGGGGAGCTGTTTTTT.